Listed below are T cell receptor beta chains from one sample, sequenced in a study of blood T cell repertoires in COVID-19. Sequencing used immunoSEQ multiplex PCR; TCRdb keeps in-frame clones, though not all of them. The sample lists about 410,000 clones, about 88% occurring once. The specimen was peripheral blood. The receptors were gathered from a woman in her thirties or forties with COVID-19, enrolled during active disease. Both conserved end residues are part of each CDR3. The order of the fields is CDR3 protein, CDR3 DNA, J gene, D gene, V gene, clone size. The D gene is left open where the match is weak. Not all rows give a size; the values are once, few, many and, for expanded clones, a class.

CDR3 protein: CSVRSPNGRAQVDEQFF
CDR3 DNA: TGCAGCGTCCGGTCCCCAAACGGGAGGGCCCAGGTCGATGAGCAGTTCTTC
J gene: TRBJ2-1
D gene: TRBD2
V gene: TRBV29-1
clone size: NA

CDR3 protein: CASRPTRGSGEPQHF
CDR3 DNA: TGTGCCAGCCGCCCCACCCGGGGCTCAGGGGAGCCCCAGCATTTT
J gene: TRBJ1-5
D gene: NA
V gene: TRBV6-5
clone size: NA

CDR3 protein: CASSLAGGQDQHF
CDR3 DNA: TGTGCCAGCAGCTTGGCCGGGGGACAGGATCAGCATTTT
J gene: TRBJ1-5
D gene: TRBD1
V gene: TRBV5-4
clone size: NA

CDR3 protein: CASSAAGATPLHF
CDR3 DNA: TGTGCCAGCAGTGCGGCAGGGGCGACACCCCTCCACTTT
J gene: TRBJ1-6
D gene: NA
V gene: TRBV6-6
clone size: NA

CDR3 protein: CASSLDLGHYTEAFF
CDR3 DNA: TGTGCCAGCAGCTTAGATCTAGGACATTACACTGAAGCTTTCTTT
J gene: TRBJ1-1
D gene: NA
V gene: TRBV11-2
clone size: NA

CDR3 protein: CASSQVGGARAKNIQYF
CDR3 DNA: TGCGCCAGCAGCCAAGTAGGGGGGGCGAGGGCCAAAAACATTCAGTACTTC
J gene: TRBJ2-4
D gene: NA
V gene: TRBV4-1
clone size: NA

CDR3 protein: CASSYSITGGADTQYF
CDR3 DNA: TGTGCCAGCAGTTACTCGATTACAGGGGGCGCAGATACGCAGTATTTT
J gene: TRBJ2-3
D gene: TRBD1
V gene: TRBV6-2/TRBV6-3
clone size: NA

CDR3 protein: CASSRRQGRRYGYTF
CDR3 DNA: TGTGCCAGCAGTCGGAGACAGGGGAGGAGGTATGGCTACACCTTC
J gene: TRBJ1-2
D gene: TRBD1
V gene: TRBV6-5
clone size: NA

CDR3 protein: CASSQYRTGGYGYTF
CDR3 DNA: TGCGCCAGCAGCCAATACCGGACAGGGGGGTATGGCTACACCTTC
J gene: TRBJ1-2
D gene: TRBD1
V gene: TRBV4-3
clone size: NA

CDR3 protein: CASSRWDSAYEQYF
CDR3 DNA: TGTGCCAGCAGTCGATGGGACAGTGCCTACGAGCAGTACTTC
J gene: TRBJ2-7
D gene: TRBD1
V gene: TRBV6-6
clone size: NA

CDR3 protein: CASSPPGGGYNEQFF
CDR3 DNA: TGTGCCAGCAGCCCCCCCGGGGGGGGTTACAATGAGCAGTTCTTC
J gene: TRBJ2-1
D gene: TRBD2
V gene: TRBV9
clone size: NA

CDR3 protein: CASSPAGSWLASGTYEQYF
CDR3 DNA: TGCGCCAGCAGCCCGGCTGGAAGTTGGCTGGCTAGCGGGACCTACGAGCAGTACTTC
J gene: TRBJ2-7
D gene: TRBD2
V gene: TRBV5-1
clone size: NA

CDR3 protein: CASSEALGQGTYEQYF
CDR3 DNA: TGTGCCAGCAGTGAAGCCCTGGGTCAGGGAACCTACGAGCAGTACTTC
J gene: TRBJ2-7
D gene: NA
V gene: TRBV2
clone size: few

CDR3 protein: CASSGYSGQPQHF
CDR3 DNA: TGTGCCAGCAGCGGTTACAGCGGTCAGCCCCAGCATTTT
J gene: TRBJ1-5
D gene: NA
V gene: TRBV7-2
clone size: NA

CDR3 protein: CASSLGTTGDEQYF
CDR3 DNA: TGTGCCAGCAGCTTAGGGACGACGGGGGACGAGCAGTACTTC
J gene: TRBJ2-7
D gene: NA
V gene: TRBV7-9
clone size: NA

CDR3 protein: CASRGQSSGNTIYF
CDR3 DNA: TGCGCCAGCAGGGGACAGAGCTCTGGAAACACCATATATTTT
J gene: TRBJ1-3
D gene: TRBD1
V gene: TRBV5-1
clone size: once

CDR3 protein: CASSAGTSGNQETQYF
CDR3 DNA: TGTGCCAGCAGCGCGGGGACTAGCGGGAATCAAGAGACCCAGTACTTC
J gene: TRBJ2-5
D gene: TRBD2
V gene: TRBV9
clone size: NA

CDR3 protein: CASRTRTGRGNTEAFF
CDR3 DNA: TGTGCCAGCAGAACCAGGACAGGCCGGGGGAACACTGAAGCTTTCTTT
J gene: TRBJ1-1
D gene: TRBD1
V gene: TRBV7-8
clone size: NA

CDR3 protein: CAISAGSDEKLFF
CDR3 DNA: TGTGCCATCAGTGCGGGTTCGGATGAAAAACTGTTTTTT
J gene: TRBJ1-4
D gene: NA
V gene: TRBV10-3
clone size: NA

CDR3 protein: CASSLYGQGYTF
CDR3 DNA: TGTGCCAGCAGTTTATATGGACAAGGCTACACCTTC
J gene: TRBJ1-2
D gene: NA
V gene: TRBV27
clone size: NA

CDR3 protein: CASSYPTSVGSAQYF
CDR3 DNA: TGTGCCAGCAGTTACCCGACTAGTGTGGGATCGGCCCAGTACTTC
J gene: TRBJ2-5
D gene: NA
V gene: TRBV6-2/TRBV6-3
clone size: once

CDR3 protein: CASSGGGASRYEQYF
CDR3 DNA: TGTGCCAGCAGTGGAGGGGGGGCTTCACGCTACGAGCAGTACTTC
J gene: TRBJ2-7
D gene: NA
V gene: TRBV6-4
clone size: once

CDR3 protein: CASSVSGGSNQPQHF
CDR3 DNA: TGTGCCAGCAGCGTATCAGGGGGCTCGAATCAGCCCCAGCATTTT
J gene: TRBJ1-5
D gene: TRBD1
V gene: TRBV9
clone size: NA

CDR3 protein: CASSFQAISNQPQHF
CDR3 DNA: TGTGCCAGCAGCTTCCAGGCGATTAGCAATCAGCCCCAGCATTTT
J gene: TRBJ1-5
D gene: NA
V gene: TRBV7-2
clone size: NA

CDR3 protein: CASSAGPRSYEQYF
CDR3 DNA: TGTGCCAGCAGCGCCGGTCCGAGATCCTACGAGCAGTACTTC
J gene: TRBJ2-7
D gene: NA
V gene: TRBV9
clone size: NA

CDR3 protein: CASSIFSGGSTGELFF
CDR3 DNA: TGTGCCAGTAGTATATTTAGCGGGGGGTCCACCGGGGAGCTGTTTTTT
J gene: TRBJ2-2
D gene: TRBD2
V gene: TRBV19
clone size: NA

CDR3 protein: CASSLEGTGGTTEAFF
CDR3 DNA: TGTGCCAGCAGCTTGGAGGGGACAGGGGGGACCACTGAAGCTTTCTTT
J gene: TRBJ1-1
D gene: TRBD1
V gene: TRBV5-5
clone size: NA

CDR3 protein: CASSLSLLAGEQFF
CDR3 DNA: TGTGCCAGCAGTTTATCGTTGCTAGCCGGTGAGCAGTTCTTC
J gene: TRBJ2-1
D gene: NA
V gene: TRBV27
clone size: NA

CDR3 protein: CSVGTGMGVGYGYTF
CDR3 DNA: TGCAGCGTTGGGACAGGGATGGGGGTCGGCTATGGCTACACCTTC
J gene: TRBJ1-2
D gene: TRBD1
V gene: TRBV29-1
clone size: NA

CDR3 protein: CASSQVSSLEYYGYTF
CDR3 DNA: TGCGCCAGCAGCCAAGTATCAAGTTTGGAGTACTATGGCTACACCTTC
J gene: TRBJ1-2
D gene: NA
V gene: TRBV4-3
clone size: NA

CDR3 protein: CASSFLAGPYEQYF
CDR3 DNA: TGTGCCAGCAGCTTTTTGGCAGGTCCCTACGAGCAGTACTTC
J gene: TRBJ2-7
D gene: NA
V gene: TRBV7-2
clone size: few

CDR3 protein: CSVEGSSGGFNEQFF
CDR3 DNA: TGCAGCGTTGAAGGCTCTAGCGGGGGGTTCAATGAGCAGTTCTTC
J gene: TRBJ2-1
D gene: TRBD2
V gene: TRBV29-1
clone size: once

CDR3 protein: CASSRDSTSPLHF
CDR3 DNA: TGTGCCAGCAGCCGGGACAGCACATCACCCCTCCACTTT
J gene: TRBJ1-6
D gene: TRBD1
V gene: TRBV3-1/TRBV3-2
clone size: NA

CDR3 protein: CASRGRDTAKNIQYF
CDR3 DNA: TGTGCCAGCCGTGGCAGGGATACAGCCAAAAACATTCAGTACTTC
J gene: TRBJ2-4
D gene: NA
V gene: TRBV7-9
clone size: NA

CDR3 protein: CASSLDRVRYGYTF
CDR3 DNA: TGTGCCAGCAGTTTGGACAGGGTTAGGTATGGCTACACCTTC
J gene: TRBJ1-2
D gene: TRBD1
V gene: TRBV6-5
clone size: NA

CDR3 protein: CASSPAGTSGAYEQYF
CDR3 DNA: TGCGCCAGCAGTCCTGCGGGGACTAGCGGGGCCTACGAGCAGTACTTC
J gene: TRBJ2-7
D gene: TRBD2
V gene: TRBV5-1
clone size: once

CDR3 protein: CASSYSQINTEAFF
CDR3 DNA: TGTGCCAGCAGTTACTCGCAGATTAACACTGAAGCTTTCTTT
J gene: TRBJ1-1
D gene: NA
V gene: TRBV6-2/TRBV6-3
clone size: NA

CDR3 protein: CASSITYSGGNQPQHF
CDR3 DNA: TGTGCCAGTAGTATTACTTATTCAGGGGGCAATCAGCCCCAGCATTTT
J gene: TRBJ1-5
D gene: NA
V gene: TRBV19
clone size: once

CDR3 protein: CASSGPRILGGSGYGYTF
CDR3 DNA: TGTGCCAGCAGTGGGCCTCGGATTTTAGGGGGCTCGGGCTATGGCTACACCTTC
J gene: TRBJ1-2
D gene: TRBD1
V gene: TRBV2
clone size: once

CDR3 protein: CASSSPYRGNTQYF
CDR3 DNA: TGTGCCAGCAGTAGCCCCTACAGGGGAAATACGCAGTATTTT
J gene: TRBJ2-3
D gene: TRBD1
V gene: TRBV28
clone size: NA

CDR3 protein: CAWAFQAGSYGYTF
CDR3 DNA: TGTGCCTGGGCCTTTCAGGCTGGGAGCTATGGCTACACCTTC
J gene: TRBJ1-2
D gene: NA
V gene: TRBV30
clone size: once

CDR3 protein: CASSSGQGDNQPQHF
CDR3 DNA: TGTGCCAGCAGCTCGGGACAGGGGGACAATCAGCCCCAGCATTTT
J gene: TRBJ1-5
D gene: TRBD1
V gene: TRBV28
clone size: NA

CDR3 protein: CSVEGVREQFF
CDR3 DNA: TGCAGCGTTGAAGGTGTCCGTGAGCAGTTCTTC
J gene: TRBJ2-1
D gene: NA
V gene: TRBV29-1
clone size: NA

CDR3 protein: CASSLWGGRGTDTQYF
CDR3 DNA: TGTGCCAGCAGCTTGTGGGGGGGCAGGGGCACAGATACGCAGTATTTT
J gene: TRBJ2-3
D gene: NA
V gene: TRBV5-5
clone size: NA

CDR3 protein: CASSFTGGGNQPQHF
CDR3 DNA: TGTGCCAGCAGTTTTACAGGGGGAGGCAATCAGCCCCAGCATTTT
J gene: TRBJ1-5
D gene: TRBD1
V gene: TRBV28
clone size: few

CDR3 protein: CASSSSRQGNF
CDR3 DNA: TGTGCCAGCAGCTCAAGCCGTCAGGGTAACTTC
J gene: TRBJ2-7
D gene: NA
V gene: TRBV2
clone size: NA

CDR3 protein: CASSFLNYGYTF
CDR3 DNA: TGTGCCAGCAGTTTCCTTAACTATGGCTACACCTTC
J gene: TRBJ1-2
D gene: NA
V gene: TRBV28
clone size: NA

CDR3 protein: CATQSTEAFF
CDR3 DNA: TGTGCCACCCAGTCCACTGAAGCTTTCTTT
J gene: TRBJ1-1
D gene: NA
V gene: TRBV12-3/TRBV12-4
clone size: NA

CDR3 protein: CASSGWSAGEETQYF
CDR3 DNA: TGTGCCAGCAGTGGGTGGTCGGCGGGTGAAGAGACCCAGTACTTC
J gene: TRBJ2-5
D gene: NA
V gene: TRBV2
clone size: NA

CDR3 protein: CASSPNRGAEAFF
CDR3 DNA: TGTGCCAGCAGCCCTAACAGGGGCGCTGAAGCTTTCTTT
J gene: TRBJ1-1
D gene: TRBD1
V gene: TRBV6-2/TRBV6-3
clone size: NA

CDR3 protein: CASSLGQGGGGEAFF
CDR3 DNA: TGTGCCAGCAGCTTAGGACAGGGGGGAGGAGGTGAAGCTTTCTTT
J gene: TRBJ1-1
D gene: TRBD1
V gene: TRBV7-8
clone size: NA

CDR3 protein: CASSIDRGSNQPQHF
CDR3 DNA: TGCGCCAGCAGCATTGACAGGGGAAGCAATCAGCCCCAGCATTTT
J gene: TRBJ1-5
D gene: TRBD1
V gene: TRBV5-1
clone size: NA

CDR3 protein: CASSYRQGGTDTQYF
CDR3 DNA: TGTGCCAGCAGCTACCGACAGGGGGGCACAGATACGCAGTATTTT
J gene: TRBJ2-3
D gene: TRBD1
V gene: TRBV7-2
clone size: few

CDR3 protein: CASSLVPQGARRAFF
CDR3 DNA: TGCGCCAGCAGCTTGGTCCCGCAGGGGGCGAGAAGGGCTTTCTTT
J gene: TRBJ1-1
D gene: TRBD1
V gene: TRBV5-1
clone size: NA

CDR3 protein: CASSLTGGRQPQHF
CDR3 DNA: TGTGCCAGCAGCCTAACAGGGGGGAGGCAGCCCCAGCATTTT
J gene: TRBJ1-5
D gene: TRBD1
V gene: TRBV7-2
clone size: NA

CDR3 protein: CASARLAGSPLHF
CDR3 DNA: TGTGCCAGTGCTAGGCTGGCGGGGTCACCCCTCCACTTT
J gene: TRBJ1-6
D gene: NA
V gene: TRBV19
clone size: NA

CDR3 protein: CASSQDTGQGPTGNTIYF
CDR3 DNA: TGCGCCAGCAGCCAAGATACGGGACAGGGGCCCACGGGAAACACCATATATTTT
J gene: TRBJ1-3
D gene: TRBD1
V gene: TRBV4-3
clone size: NA

CDR3 protein: CASRPLPSSYNSPLHF
CDR3 DNA: TGTGCCAGCAGACCTTTACCTAGCTCCTATAATTCACCCCTCCACTTT
J gene: TRBJ1-6
D gene: NA
V gene: TRBV28
clone size: NA